The 7 T cell receptor beta chains given below trace back to one sample, sequenced in a study of Graves' ophthalmopathy and Graves' hyperthyroidism. The sequenced template was RNA, covering the TCR beta CDR3 region. RT-PCR with HTBI primers came first, then second-round multiplex PCR. TCRdb fed the multiplex PCR reads into MiXCR, producing one record per CDR3 protein. The sample holds roughly 1.1 million distinct CDR3 sequences, about 36% seen once. The sequencing input was peripheral blood or thyroid tissue (not recorded which). Receptors were obtained from an adult man with Graves' hyperthyroidism.

The chain combines TRBV7-2 with TRBJ1-6; 9 bases map to TRBD1. Germline-derived CDR1 and CDR2 are SGHTA and FQGNSA. Trimming removed 5 bases from V and 11 bases from J; junction bases left unmatched: 7. The CDR3 spans 14 residues. The chain's CDR3 is CASSISGQGTPLHF. DNA for the CDR3: TGTGCCAGCAGCATATCCGGACAGGGGACACCCCTCCACTTT.

The V and J genes are TRBV2 and TRBJ2-7; possibly TRBD1 for D (6 bases). This CDR3 has 12 residues. Germline CDR1 SNHLY, CDR2 FYNNEI. CDR3: CAYGDTTYEQYF. The CDR3 DNA sequence: TGTGCATACGGGGACACCACCTACGAGCAGTACTTC.

In its sample, this clonotype was seen a few times. The V and J genes are TRBV7-3 and TRBJ2-5, with 11 bases identical to TRBD2. The germline gives CDR1 SGHTA, CDR2 FQGTGA. The V gene end was trimmed by 2 bases and the J gene end by 1 base; junction bases not matched to a gene: 3. This CDR3 region has 16 residues. CDR3 loop: CASSLRLAGTQETQYF. The DNA of the CDR3 is TGTGCCAGCAGCTTACGACTAGCGGGAACCCAAGAGACCCAGTACTTC.

This clonotype was picked up one time. Being one base from a much bigger clone, this may be a read error. For the CDR3, the DNA is TGTGCCAGCATCGTCGGGACAGACTCCTACGAGCAGTACTTC. It is translated as CASIVGTDSYEQYF. The rearrangement uses TRBV9 and TRBJ2-7; 7 bases agree with TRBD1. The CDR3 covers 14 residues. V lost 6 bases to trimming and J lost 0 bases; unmatched junction nucleotides: 6. The V gene's germline CDR1 is SGDLS and CDR2 YYNGEE. Together with reference TRBV9 and TRBJ2-7, the CDR3 gives the full variable domain: DSGVTQTPKHLITATGQRVTLRCSPRSGDLSVYWYQQSLDQGLQFLIQYYNGEERAKGNILERFSAQQFPDLHSELNLSSLELGDSALYFCASIVGTDSYEQYFGPGTRLTVT.

The V gene is TRBV20-1, the J gene TRBJ2-7; 13 nucleotides match TRBD2. Germline V gene data show CDR1 as DFQATT and CDR2 as SNEGSKA (reference sequence). V lost 4 bases and J lost 7; bases outside the gene matches: 4. CDR3 size: 13 residues. The CDR3 sequence: CSAMGLAGREQYF. The CDR3, as DNA: TGCAGTGCTATGGGACTAGCGGGACGAGAGCAGTACTTC.

This clonotype was seen many times. This CDR3 reads CASSLAGGGANTGELFF. The CDR3 DNA reads as TGTGCCAGCAGCTTAGCCGGCGGGGGGGCGAACACCGGGGAGCTGTTTTTT. The chain recombines TRBV11-3 with TRBJ2-2; 9 bases are shared with TRBD2. This CDR3 has 17 amino acids. Germline V gives CDR1 SGHNT, CDR2 YENEEA. The V gene end was trimmed by 1 base and the J gene end by 0 bases; junction bases not matched to a gene: 3.

This clonotype occurred many times. The chain is built from TRBV14 and TRBJ1-6; D is uncertain. Per germline, CDR1 SGHDN and CDR2 FVKESK. V lost 0 bases and J 13 bases, leaving 7 bases between the germline ends. The CDR3 loop spans 12 amino acids. The CDR3, as DNA: TGTGCCAGCAGCCAAGAAGGAGGGCCCCTCCACTTT. Translating gives CASSQEGGPLHF.